What follows is one T cell receptor (beta chain) and its context. The antigen remains undetermined. The sample comes from a study of cytotoxic CD8 clonotypes in ibrutinib-treated CLL. Study at large: Patients gave response samples after a median 12 months of treatment, range 6 to 36. General study findings and limits: Whereas clonality rose at ibrutinib response, it declined toward baseline at progression. Sampling times, which were not matched between the groups, differed between sustained-remission patients and progressing patients.

Produced via immunoSEQ multiplex PCR; TCRdb's table is partial and in-frame only. The sample carries 150,000 to 250,000 clones, approximately 72% recorded once. The CDR3 has 17 amino acids. From germline, CDR1 is MNHEY and CDR2 SMNVEV (reference sequence). V was clipped by 3 bases and J by 2 bases, with 16 bases between them. This TCR was recovered from a human donor with chronic lymphocytic leukemia. The material sequenced was PBMCs, taken after 24 months of ibrutinib treatment. The gene calls are TRBV27 and TRBJ1-4; tentatively, D is TRBD1 (6 bases). CDR3 protein: CASSFRGRRTTNEKLFF. CDR3 bases: TGTGCCAGCAGTTTTCGGGGGCGCCGAACGACTAATGAAAAACTGTTTTTT.